This T cell receptor (beta chain) was found in a study of early T cells in non-severe SARS-CoV-2 infection (dated by TCRdb to the early 2020s). Study-wide context: TCR sequencing used bulk RNA from unsorted whole blood, so alpha and beta chains could not be paired.

Worth noting for this clonotype: This receptor's antigen is unknown. Base quality data are lacking; no much larger clone is found one base away.

Library preparation was by 5' RACE. TCRdb lists the instrument as NextSeq 500. To correct for sequencing error and PCR bias, the TCR library protocol tagged individual cDNA molecules with unique molecular identifiers. Both TCR alpha and beta chains were sequenced, and tight co-correlation was observed between alpha and beta sequence abundances in each sample. As for how the authors treated the data: Decombinator V4 was used to annotate TCR sequences for V gene, J gene and CDR3. Expanded TCRs were defined as changing significantly between any two time points under a Poisson model with p below 0.0001. TCR abundances were normalised to the total number of TCRs sequenced per sample and were expressed as counts per million. MAIT TCRs were defined by TRAV1-2 paired with TRAJ12, TRAJ20 or TRAJ33, and iNKT TCRs by TRAV10 paired with TRAJ18. VDJdb, accessed 1 November 2021, was searched for CMV, EBV and SARS-CoV-2 annotated TCRs, with TCRs annotated for multiple antigens excluded. TCRdb cleaned the public reads at Q25 with fastp, built clones with MiXCR and kept in-frame beta chains. For every CDR3 protein sequence, its rows merge into one entry that carries the most common genes and DNA. TCRdb, not the authors, supplied the V and J calls. This sample has some 27,000 distinct CDR3 sequences in its table, and approximately 4.2% of those were observed once. The ten biggest clones cover about 12% of the sample.

A case-control design nested within a healthcare worker cohort in London, UK, was used, with weekly nasopharyngeal swab PCR tests and blood sampling performed. Healthcare workers were recruited during the week of the UK lockdown, between 23 and 31 March 2020, and followed weekly for up to roughly 15 weeks. Measured from the cysteine to the phenylalanine, the CDR3 is 14 residues long. The retained sequence is limited to the CDR3, 42 bases, with the frame set at the first base. V is pared back by 4 bases and J by 0 bases, with 10 bases lying between the germline termini. On the study overall, not on this receptor specifically: Matching against VDJdb was skewed toward anti-spike CD8 responses, likely underestimated virus-specific expansions, and missed private and CD4 specificities.

This sequence was found in an adult who was a healthcare worker with PCR-confirmed SARS-CoV-2 infection or an uninfected control (not recorded which). The chain is encoded by TRBV12-3 or TRBV12-4 joined to TRBJ2-7, with the D gene not clear enough to name. The sequenced material came from whole blood. The CDR3 in this case is CASSSPWASYEQYF. The DNA is as follows: TGTGCCAGCAGTTCCCCTTGGGCCTCCTACGAGCAGTACTTC.